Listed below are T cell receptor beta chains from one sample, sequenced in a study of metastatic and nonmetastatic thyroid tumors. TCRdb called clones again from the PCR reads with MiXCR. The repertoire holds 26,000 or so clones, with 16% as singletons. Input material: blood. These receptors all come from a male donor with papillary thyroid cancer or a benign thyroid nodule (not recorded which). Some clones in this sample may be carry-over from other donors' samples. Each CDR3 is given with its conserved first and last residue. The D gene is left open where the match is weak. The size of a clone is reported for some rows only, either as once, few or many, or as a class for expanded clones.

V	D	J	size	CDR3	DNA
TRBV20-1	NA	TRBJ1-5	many	CSAIGQLNSNQPQHF	TGCAGTGCTATCGGGCAGCTTAATAGCAATCAGCCCCAGCATTTT
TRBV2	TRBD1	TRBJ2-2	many	CAWRTGGLFTGELFF	TGTGCTTGGAGGACAGGGGGACTATTCACCGGGGAGCTGTTTTTT
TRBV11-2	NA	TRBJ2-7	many	CASSLEGRAEQYF	TGTGCCAGCAGCTTAGAGGGTAGGGCCGAGCAGTACTTC
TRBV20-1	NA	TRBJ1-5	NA	CSAVGGASGNQPQHF	TGCAGTGCTGTTGGAGGGGCCTCGGGGAATCAGCCCCAGCATTTT
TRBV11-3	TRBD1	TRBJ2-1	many	CASSLNRGVEQFF	TGTGCCAGCAGCTTAAACAGGGGGGTTGAGCAGTTCTTC
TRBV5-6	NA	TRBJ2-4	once	CASSLLVGIAKNIQYF	TGTGCCAGCAGCTTGTTGGTGGGGATAGCCAAAAACATTCAGTACTTC
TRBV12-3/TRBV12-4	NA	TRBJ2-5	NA	CASTPTGNQETQYF	TGTGCCAGCACCCCGACAGGAAATCAAGAGACCCAGTACTTC
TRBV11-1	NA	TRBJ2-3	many	CASGGDRTGTDTQYF	TGTGCCAGCGGCGGAGACCGGACAGGCACAGATACGCAGTATTTT
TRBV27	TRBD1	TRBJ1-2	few	CASSEVRDSANYGYTF	TGTGCCAGCAGTGAGGTGAGGGACAGTGCTAACTATGGCTACACCTTC
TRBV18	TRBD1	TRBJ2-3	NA	CASEGQTDTQYF	TGTGCCAGTGAGGGACAGACAGATACGCAGTATTTT
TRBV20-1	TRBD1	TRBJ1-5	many	CSAPRTGDNQPQHF	TGCAGTGCACCTAGGACAGGGGACAATCAGCCCCAGCATTTT
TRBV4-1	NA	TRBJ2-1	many	CASSQDGGFYNEQFF	TGCGCCAGCAGCCAAGATGGGGGTTTCTACAATGAGCAGTTCTTC
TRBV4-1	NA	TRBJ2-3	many	CASSQVQFTDTQYF	TGCGCCAGCAGCCAAGTACAGTTCACAGATACGCAGTATTTT
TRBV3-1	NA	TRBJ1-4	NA	CASSQGLTIEKLFF	TGTGCCAGCAGCCAAGGACTGACGATTGAAAAACTGTTTTTT
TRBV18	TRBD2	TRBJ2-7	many	CASSSAGGEQYF	TGTGCCAGCTCATCGGCGGGGGGCGAGCAGTACTTC
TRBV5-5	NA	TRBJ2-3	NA	CASSSWTAVYTQYF	TGTGCCAGCAGCTCTTGGACTGCAGTATATACTCAGTATTTT
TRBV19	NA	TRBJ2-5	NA	CATRGTRTQYF	TGTGCCACTCGAGGCACTCGGACCCAGTACTTC